A single sample gave rise to the 10 T cell receptor beta chains below, sequenced in a study of cytomegalovirus exposure and HLA in healthy donors (dated by TCRdb to 2016 to 2017). The library was prepared using the immunoSEQ multiplex PCR assay. For the multiplex PCR, a mixture combining 60 forward primers for TCR Vbeta segments and 13 reverse primers for TCR Jbeta segments was used. TCRdb took this table from immuneACCESS and kept in-frame rearrangements with V and J called. Such tables lack part of the clones; where checked against another copy, unresolved V genes explain under half of the gap, and the rest is unexplained. The table for this sample lists approximately 190,000 clones; more than 60% of them were counted only once. The ten largest clones take up around 2.2% of the sample. The sequencing sample was made of PBMCs. The source of these receptors is a woman in her 30s in good health and CMV-seropositive.

Only one count was recorded for this clone. V is TRBV4-3 and J is TRBJ2-5; D may be TRBD1 (5 bases). This CDR3 is built from 15 residues. The germline CDR1 and CDR2 sequences are LGHNA and YSLEER. Trimming shortened V by 1 base and J by 5 bases, and 14 bases separated the two germline ends. As DNA, the CDR3 is TGCGCCAGCAGCCAAGTCTCCAGGGTAGAGGAGACCCAGTACTTC. This encodes CASSQVSRVEETQYF.

This chain uses TRBV18 with TRBJ1-1; perhaps TRBD1 as D (6 bases). Trimming cost V 2 bases and J 0 bases, with 16 bases left between them. This CDR3 has 17 residues. CDR1 KGHSH and CDR2 LQKENI come from the germline V gene. In nucleotides, the CDR3 is TGTGCCAGCTCACCATTTTTGGGGGGGCACATGAACACTGAAGCTTTCTTT. Encoded protein: CASSPFLGGHMNTEAFF.

As to this clone: Distinct nucleotide sequences in the sample also encode this CDR3. The chain uses TRBV30 and TRBJ1-3; 7 nucleotides agree with TRBD1. The CDR3 is 14 amino acids. In germline, CDR1 is GTSNPN, CDR2 SVGIG (reference sequence). With 3 bases clipped from V and 2 bases from J, the junction kept 4 bases outside the gene matches. The CDR3, as DNA: TGTGCCTGGAGATTACAGGGGACTGGAAACACCATATATTTT. Translated, it gives CAWRLQGTGNTIYF.

The chain recombines TRBV7-9 with TRBJ2-1; a weak D match, TRBD1 (5 bases). Germline CDR1 and CDR2: SEHNR and FQNEAQ (reference sequence). The V and J ends lost 5 bases and 7 bases respectively, with 18 bases between them. The CDR3 spans 15 residues. CDR3 in DNA: TGTGCCAGCAGCCAAAGACAGATTTTTAAGAATGAGCAGTTCTTC. This gives the protein CASSQRQIFKNEQFF.

This clone was observed a few times. The chain employs TRBV5-4 and TRBJ2-4; 9 nucleotides match TRBD1. The CDR3 has 15 amino acids. After removal of 5 bases from V and 8 bases from J, the junction contained 11 bases not matched to a gene. Germline CDR1 and CDR2: SGHNT and YYREEE (reference sequence). CDR3 loop: CASSSGQGRGDIQYF. The CDR3 DNA reads as TGTGCCAGCAGTTCGGGACAGGGCAGAGGCGACATTCAGTACTTC.

V usage is TRBV6-1 and J usage is TRBJ1-1; TRBD1 is a possible D gene (5 bases). Germline V gene data show CDR1 as MNHNS and CDR2 as SASEGT. The CDR3 totals 13 residues. V lost 5 bases to trimming and J lost 0 bases, with 7 bases between them. Here the CDR3 reads CASSRTLNTEAFF. As DNA, the CDR3 is TGTGCCAGCAGTCGGACACTGAACACTGAAGCTTTCTTT.

This clone was detected once. The chain is built from TRBV5-1 and TRBJ1-5; a possible D gene is TRBD1 (5 bases). Germline CDR1 SGHRS, CDR2 YFSETQ. The CDR3 totals 15 residues. V gave up 4 bases and J gave up 0 bases, with 11 bases separating them. The CDR3 spells CASSPDSHSNQPQHF. The CDR3 nucleotides read TGCGCCAGCAGCCCTGACAGCCATAGCAATCAGCCCCAGCATTTT. Drawing the rest from reference TRBV5-1 and TRBJ1-5, the complete variable domain is KAGVTQTPRYLIKTRGQQVTLSCSPISGHRSVSWYQQTPGQGLQFLFEYFSETQRNKGNFPGRFSGRQFSNSRSEMNVSTLELGDSALYLCASSPDSHSNQPQHFGDGTRLSIL.

The chain combines TRBV5-4 with TRBJ1-1, with D perhaps matching TRBD1 (6 bases). The V gene's germline CDR1 is SGHNT and CDR2 YYREEE (reference sequence). V gave up 3 bases and J gave up 1 base, with 13 bases separating them. This CDR3 is 15 amino acids long. The CDR3 reads CASSSRTASNTEAFF. Written as DNA, the CDR3 is TGTGCCAGCAGCTCCCGGACAGCCTCGAACACTGAAGCTTTCTTT.

The chain employs TRBV4-1 and TRBJ2-1, with TRBD1 matching over 8 bases. V shed 4 bases, J shed 4 bases, and the junction held 15 bases outside the gene matches. CDR1 and CDR2 (germline): MGHRA, YSYEKL. CDR3 length equals 18 residues. Here the CDR3 reads CASSRMGQDSGLYNEQFF. The CDR3 DNA follows: TGCGCCAGCAGCCGCATGGGACAGGATAGCGGTCTGTACAATGAGCAGTTCTTC.

The rearrangement links TRBV4-1 to TRBJ1-4; D possibly corresponds to TRBD1 (5 bases). The V and J ends lost 4 bases and 3 bases respectively, with 12 bases between them. This CDR3 comprises 15 residues. Germline values: CDR1 MGHRA, CDR2 YSYEKL. The CDR3 is CASSLIGGANEKLFF. The CDR3 DNA reads as TGCGCCAGCAGCCTCATCGGGGGGGCTAATGAAAAACTGTTTTTT.